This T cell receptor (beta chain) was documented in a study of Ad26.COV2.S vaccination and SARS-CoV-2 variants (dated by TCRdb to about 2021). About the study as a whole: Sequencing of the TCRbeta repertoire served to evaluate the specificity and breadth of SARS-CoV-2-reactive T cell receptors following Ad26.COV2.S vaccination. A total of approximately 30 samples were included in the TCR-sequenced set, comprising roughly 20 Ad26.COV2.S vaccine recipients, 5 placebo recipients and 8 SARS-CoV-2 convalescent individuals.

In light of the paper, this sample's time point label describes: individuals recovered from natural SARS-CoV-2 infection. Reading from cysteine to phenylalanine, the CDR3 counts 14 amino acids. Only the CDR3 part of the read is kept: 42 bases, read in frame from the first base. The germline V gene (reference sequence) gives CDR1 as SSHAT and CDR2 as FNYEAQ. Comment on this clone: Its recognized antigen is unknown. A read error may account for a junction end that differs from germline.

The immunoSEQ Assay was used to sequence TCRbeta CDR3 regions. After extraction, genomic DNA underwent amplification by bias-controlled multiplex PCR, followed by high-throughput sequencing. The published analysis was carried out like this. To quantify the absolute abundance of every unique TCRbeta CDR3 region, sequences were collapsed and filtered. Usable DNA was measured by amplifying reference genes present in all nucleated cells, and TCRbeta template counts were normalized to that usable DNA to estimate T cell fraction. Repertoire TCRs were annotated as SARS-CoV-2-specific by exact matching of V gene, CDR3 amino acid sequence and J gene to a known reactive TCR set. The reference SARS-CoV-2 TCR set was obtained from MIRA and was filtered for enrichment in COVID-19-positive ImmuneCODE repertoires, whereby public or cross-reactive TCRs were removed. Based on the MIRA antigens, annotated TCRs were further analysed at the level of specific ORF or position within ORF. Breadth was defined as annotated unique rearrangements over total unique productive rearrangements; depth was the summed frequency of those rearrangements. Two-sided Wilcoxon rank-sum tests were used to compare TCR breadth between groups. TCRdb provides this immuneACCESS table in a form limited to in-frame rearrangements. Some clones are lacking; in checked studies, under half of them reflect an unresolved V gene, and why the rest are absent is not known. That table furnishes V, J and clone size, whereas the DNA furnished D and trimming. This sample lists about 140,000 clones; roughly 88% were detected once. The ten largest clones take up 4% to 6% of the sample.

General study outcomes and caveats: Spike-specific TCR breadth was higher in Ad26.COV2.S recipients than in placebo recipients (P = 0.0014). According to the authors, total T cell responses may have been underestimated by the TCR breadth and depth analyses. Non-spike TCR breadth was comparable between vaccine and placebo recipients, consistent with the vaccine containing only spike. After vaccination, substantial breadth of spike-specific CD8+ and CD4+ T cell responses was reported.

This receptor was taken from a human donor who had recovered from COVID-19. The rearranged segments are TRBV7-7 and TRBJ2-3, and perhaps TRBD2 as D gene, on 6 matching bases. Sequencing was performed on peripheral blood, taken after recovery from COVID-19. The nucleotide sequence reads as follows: TGTGCTAGCAGCTTTGGAGGGGACACAGATACGCAGTATTTT. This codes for CASSFGGDTDTQYF.